These T cell receptor beta chains were read from a single sample in a study of T cell repertoires in cytomegalovirus infection. The antigens these receptors bind are not known. TCRdb re-called the reads through MiXCR, storing one row per CDR3 protein. In the table there are some 200,000 distinct CDR3 sequences, 30% to 45% of which are singletons. The sequences come from CD8+ T cells from cultured PBMCs, collected from culture after CMV antigen stimulation. These receptors all come from a human donor in good health (CMV status not recorded). Some clones in this sample may be carry-over from other donors' samples. Each CDR3 is given with its conserved first and last residue. D genes are given only for firm matches. Part of the rows lack a size; the others show once, few, many or a class for expanded clones.

j_gene | abundance | d_gene | v_gene | CDR3aa | CDR3nt
TRBJ2-7 | - | - | TRBV6-1 | CASTLGRDSYEQYF | TGTGCCAGCACCCTGGGCAGGGACTCCTACGAGCAGTACTTC
TRBJ1-4 | - | - | TRBV4-2 | CASSQEGNLNEKLFF | TGTGCCAGCAGCCAAGAGGGCAACTTAAATGAAAAACTGTTTTTT
TRBJ1-1 | few | - | TRBV2 | CASRGDRMTEAFF | TGTGCCAGCAGGGGAGATAGGATGACTGAAGCTTTCTTT
TRBJ2-1 | few | - | TRBV14 | CASSPPYRYNEQFF | TGTGCCAGCAGCCCCCCGTATCGTTACAATGAGCAGTTCTTC
TRBJ2-1 | many | - | TRBV4-2 | CASSQGEIGVRNEQFF | TGTGCCAGCAGCCAAGGAGAGATAGGGGTCCGCAATGAGCAGTTCTTC
TRBJ2-1 | once | - | TRBV7-3 | CASSLRQVELNEQFF | TGTGCCAGCAGCTTACGGCAGGTTGAGTTAAATGAGCAGTTCTTC
TRBJ2-3 | - | - | TRBV20-1 | CSARAHNSTDTQYF | TGCAGTGCTAGGGCCCATAACAGCACAGATACGCAGTATTTT
TRBJ2-2 | few | TRBD2 | TRBV11-1 | CASSAWTSETGELFF | TGTGCCAGCAGCGCCTGGACTAGCGAGACCGGGGAGCTGTTTTTT
TRBJ1-5 | few | TRBD1 | TRBV7-2 | CASSSSGGQQPQHF | TGTGCCAGCAGCTCCTCAGGGGGCCAGCAGCCCCAGCATTTT
TRBJ1-2 | many | - | TRBV7-2 | CASSLRAGQLLYGYTF | TGTGCCAGCAGCTTAAGGGCAGGGCAACTCCTCTATGGCTACACCTTC
TRBJ2-7 | - | - | TRBV29-1 | CSMNRDGYEQYF | TGCAGCATGAACAGGGACGGCTACGAGCAGTACTTC
TRBJ2-7 | - | - | TRBV6-2/TRBV6-3 | CASSYLNSNYEQYF | TGTGCCAGCAGTTATCTGAACAGTAACTACGAGCAGTACTTC
TRBJ2-1 | - | - | TRBV4-2 | CASSQGRSPEQFF | TGTGCCAGCAGCCAAGGACGGAGTCCTGAGCAGTTCTTC
TRBJ2-3 | - | TRBD2 | TRBV7-3 | CASSFYVGGGTDTQYF | TGTGCCAGCAGCTTTTATGTGGGAGGGGGCACAGATACGCAGTATTTT
TRBJ2-3 | - | - | TRBV24-1 | CATSDWQGFSDTQYF | TGTGCCACCAGTGATTGGCAGGGTTTTTCAGATACGCAGTATTTT
TRBJ1-6 | - | - | TRBV7-9 | CASSPTGGGNSPLHF | TGTGCCAGCAGCCCCACGGGCGGGGGCAATTCACCCCTCCACTTT
TRBJ2-1 | - | TRBD1 | TRBV29-1 | CSVEGDRGQQFF | TGCAGCGTTGAGGGGGACAGGGGCCAGCAGTTCTTC
TRBJ2-1 | - | - | TRBV6-2/TRBV6-3 | CASSLGSYHEQFF | TGTGCCAGCAGTTTGGGGTCCTACCATGAGCAGTTCTTC
TRBJ2-1 | - | TRBD2 | TRBV11-2 | CASSRIAGGSNEQFF | TGTGCCAGCAGCAGAATAGCGGGAGGTTCCAATGAGCAGTTCTTC
TRBJ2-7 | - | - | TRBV28 | CASSSAFGQLYSYEQYF | TGTGCCAGCAGCTCCGCCTTTGGGCAGCTCTACTCCTACGAGCAGTACTTC
TRBJ1-5 | - | - | TRBV6-6 | CASSEDQTYSNQPQHF | TGTGCCAGCAGTGAGGATCAAACATATAGCAATCAGCCCCAGCATTTT
TRBJ2-1 | - | - | TRBV7-6 | CASSFSATPNNEQFF | TGTGCCAGCAGCTTCTCGGCCACGCCCAACAATGAGCAGTTCTTC
TRBJ2-5 | - | TRBD2 | TRBV7-2 | CASSLEGLARYQETQYF | TGTGCCAGCAGCTTAGAGGGACTAGCTAGGTACCAAGAGACCCAGTACTTC
TRBJ2-7 | few | TRBD1 | TRBV4-1 | CASSQKQGISYEQYF | TGCGCCAGCAGCCAAAAACAGGGGATTTCCTACGAGCAGTACTTC
TRBJ1-5 | few | - | TRBV27 | CASSLTGQPQHF | TGTGCCAGCAGTTTGACGGGTCAGCCCCAGCATTTT
TRBJ2-7 | many | - | TRBV6-6 | CASSRGVGEQYF | TGTGCCAGCAGCAGGGGCGTTGGCGAGCAGTACTTC
TRBJ2-2 | - | TRBD1 | TRBV6-1 | CASSTQGRANTGELFF | TGTGCCAGCAGTACACAGGGGCGGGCGAACACCGGGGAGCTGTTTTTT
TRBJ2-3 | once | - | TRBV20-1 | CSASSDAADTQYF | TGCAGTGCTAGTAGCGATGCGGCAGATACGCAGTATTTT
TRBJ2-3 | once | - | TRBV6-1 | CATHTGAGGDTQYF | TGTGCCACCCACACCGGGGCAGGTGGAGATACGCAGTATTTT
TRBJ2-5 | - | TRBD2 | TRBV27 | CASRSRLAQETQYF | TGTGCCAGCAGAAGTAGACTAGCACAAGAGACCCAGTACTTC
TRBJ1-1 | - | - | TRBV20-1 | CSALIPHMNTEAFF | TGCAGTGCGTTGATTCCACATATGAACACTGAAGCTTTCTTT
TRBJ2-7 | - | TRBD2 | TRBV27 | CASSPRGGRLGEQYF | TGTGCCAGCAGTCCCCGGGGAGGGCGATTGGGGGAGCAGTACTTC
TRBJ2-7 | - | TRBD1 | TRBV20-1 | CSAREFGTGVYEQYF | TGCAGTGCTAGAGAGTTTGGGACAGGGGTGTACGAGCAGTACTTC
TRBJ2-7 | few | - | TRBV7-2 | CASSSTAYEQYF | TGTGCCAGCAGCTCCACCGCCTACGAGCAGTACTTC
TRBJ1-1 | - | - | TRBV6-1 | CAGSEEGRFTEAFF | TGTGCCGGCAGTGAAGAGGGTCGGTTCACTGAAGCTTTCTTT
TRBJ2-1 | few | - | TRBV7-9 | CASSPLSGPRYNEQFF | TGTGCCAGCAGCCCCCTGTCAGGTCCGAGGTACAATGAGCAGTTCTTC
TRBJ1-6 | many | - | TRBV7-2 | CASSLVPQRDSPLHF | TGTGCCAGCAGCTTAGTTCCGCAGAGGGATTCACCCCTCCACTTT
TRBJ2-1 | - | - | TRBV9 | CASSSPLIAGAYNEQFF | TGTGCCAGCAGCTCTCCCCTCATAGCCGGGGCCTACAATGAGCAGTTCTTC
TRBJ2-5 | - | TRBD1 | TRBV11-3 | CASSRTGGTETQYF | TGTGCCAGCAGCCGGACAGGGGGTACAGAGACCCAGTACTTC
TRBJ1-1 | - | - | TRBV19 | CASSIDQGPSTEAFF | TGTGCCAGTAGTATAGATCAGGGGCCGAGCACTGAAGCTTTCTTT
TRBJ2-6 | many | TRBD1 | TRBV5-1 | CASSNTGTGTGANVLTF | TGCGCCAGCAGCAATACCGGGACAGGGACTGGGGCCAACGTCCTGACTTTC
TRBJ1-3 | - | - | TRBV7-8 | CASGGGAGNTIYF | TGTGCCTCTGGGGGTGGGGCTGGAAACACCATATATTTT
TRBJ2-7 | few | TRBD2 | TRBV20-1 | CSARGRVALGLYPFYEQYF | TGCAGTGCTAGAGGCCGGGTGGCCCTGGGACTATATCCTTTCTACGAGCAGTACTTC
TRBJ2-3 | many | - | TRBV27 | CASRALGTDTQYF | TGTGCCAGCAGGGCCCTTGGCACAGATACGCAGTATTTT
TRBJ1-5 | - | - | TRBV27 | CAIGTSQPQHF | TGTGCCATCGGAACGAGTCAGCCCCAGCATTTT
TRBJ2-4 | few | - | TRBV7-9 | CASSSGRWATGKNIQYF | TGTGCCAGCAGCTCCGGTCGATGGGCTACGGGCAAAAACATTCAGTACTTC
TRBJ2-2 | - | - | TRBV7-3 | CASSLTPLGAVTGELFF | TGTGCCAGCAGCCTAACCCCCCTGGGGGCCGTCACCGGGGAGCTGTTTTTT
TRBJ1-1 | few | - | TRBV6-5 | CASRLIGESTEAFF | TGTGCCAGCAGGCTAATCGGGGAGAGCACTGAAGCTTTCTTT
TRBJ1-6 | - | TRBD1 | TRBV7-6 | CASSSMTGTGRGESPLHF | TGTGCCAGCAGCTCAATGACCGGGACAGGGAGAGGCGAATCACCCCTCCACTTT
TRBJ1-1 | - | TRBD1 | TRBV6-5 | CASSYSMHRGQNTEAFF | TGTGCCAGCAGTTACTCGATGCACAGGGGGCAGAACACTGAAGCTTTCTTT
TRBJ2-7 | - | - | TRBV27 | CASSRALGLGEQYF | TGTGCCAGCAGCCGGGCCTTAGGGCTGGGCGAGCAGTACTTC
TRBJ1-4 | many | - | TRBV7-2 | CASSLLLGPINEKLFF | TGTGCCAGCAGCTTACTGCTGGGACCGATTAATGAAAAACTGTTTTTT
TRBJ1-1 | few | - | TRBV4-1 | CASSSKVSEAFF | TGCGCCAGCAGCAGCAAGGTATCTGAAGCTTTCTTT
TRBJ2-7 | - | - | TRBV7-8 | CASSLGGQVGAKYVQYF | TGTGCCAGCAGCCTAGGAGGGCAGGTCGGGGCGAAATACGTGCAGTACTTC